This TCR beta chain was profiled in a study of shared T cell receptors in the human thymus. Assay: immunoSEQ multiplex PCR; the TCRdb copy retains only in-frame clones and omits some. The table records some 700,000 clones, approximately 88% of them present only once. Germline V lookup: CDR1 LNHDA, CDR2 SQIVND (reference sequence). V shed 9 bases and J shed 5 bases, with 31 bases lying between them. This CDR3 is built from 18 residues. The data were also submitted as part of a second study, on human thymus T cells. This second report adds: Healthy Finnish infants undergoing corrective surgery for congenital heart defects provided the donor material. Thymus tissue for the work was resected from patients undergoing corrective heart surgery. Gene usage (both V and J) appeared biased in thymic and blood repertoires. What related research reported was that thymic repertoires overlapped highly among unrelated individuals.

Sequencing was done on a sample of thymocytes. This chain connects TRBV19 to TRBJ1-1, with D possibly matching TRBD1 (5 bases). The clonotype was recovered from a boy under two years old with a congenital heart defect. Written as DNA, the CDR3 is TGTGCCAGCAAAGAGTATTCCCGGCAGGGTATGGGGCCTACTGAAGCTTTCTTT. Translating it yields CASKEYSRQGMGPTEAFF.